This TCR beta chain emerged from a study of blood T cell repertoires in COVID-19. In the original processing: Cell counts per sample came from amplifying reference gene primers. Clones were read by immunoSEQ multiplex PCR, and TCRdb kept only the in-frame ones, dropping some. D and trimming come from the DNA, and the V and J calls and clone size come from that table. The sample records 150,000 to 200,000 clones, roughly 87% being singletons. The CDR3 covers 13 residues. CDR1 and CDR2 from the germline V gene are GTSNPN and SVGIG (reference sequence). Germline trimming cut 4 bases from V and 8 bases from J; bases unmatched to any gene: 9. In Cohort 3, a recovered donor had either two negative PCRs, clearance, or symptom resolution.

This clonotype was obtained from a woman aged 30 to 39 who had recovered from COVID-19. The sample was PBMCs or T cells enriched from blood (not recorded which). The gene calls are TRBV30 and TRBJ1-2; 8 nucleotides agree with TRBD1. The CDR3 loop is CAWTYNRGGGYTF. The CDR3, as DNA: TGTGCCTGGACCTACAACAGGGGGGGCGGCTACACCTTC.